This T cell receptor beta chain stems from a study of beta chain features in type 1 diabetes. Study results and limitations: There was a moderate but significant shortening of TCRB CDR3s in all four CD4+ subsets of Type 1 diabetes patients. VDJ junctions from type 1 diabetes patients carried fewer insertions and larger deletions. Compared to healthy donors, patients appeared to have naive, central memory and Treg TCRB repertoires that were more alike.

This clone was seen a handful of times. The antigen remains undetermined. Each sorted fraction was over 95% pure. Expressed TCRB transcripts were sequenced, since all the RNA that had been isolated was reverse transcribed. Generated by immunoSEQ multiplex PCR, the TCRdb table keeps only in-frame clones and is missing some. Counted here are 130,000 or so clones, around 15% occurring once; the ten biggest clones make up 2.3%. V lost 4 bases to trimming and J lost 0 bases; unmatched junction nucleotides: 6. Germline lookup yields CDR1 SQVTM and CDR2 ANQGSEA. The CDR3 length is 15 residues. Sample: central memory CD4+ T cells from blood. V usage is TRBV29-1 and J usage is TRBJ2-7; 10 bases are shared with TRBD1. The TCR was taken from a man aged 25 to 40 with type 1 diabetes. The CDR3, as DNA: TGCAGCGTTGGGGGGACAGGGGACAACTCCTACGAGCAGTACTTC. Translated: CSVGGTGDNSYEQYF.